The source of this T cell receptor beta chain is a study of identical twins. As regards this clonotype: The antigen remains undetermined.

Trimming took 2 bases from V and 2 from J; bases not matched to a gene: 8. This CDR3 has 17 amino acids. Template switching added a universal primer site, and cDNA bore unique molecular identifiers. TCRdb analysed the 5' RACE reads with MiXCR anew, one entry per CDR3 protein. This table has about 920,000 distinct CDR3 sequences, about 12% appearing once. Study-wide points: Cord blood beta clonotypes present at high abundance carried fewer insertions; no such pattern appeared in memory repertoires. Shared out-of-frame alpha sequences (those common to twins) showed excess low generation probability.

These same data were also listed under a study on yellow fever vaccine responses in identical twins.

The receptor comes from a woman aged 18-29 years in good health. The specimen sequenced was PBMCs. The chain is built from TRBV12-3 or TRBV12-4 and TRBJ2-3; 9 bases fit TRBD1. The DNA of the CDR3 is TGTGCCAGCAGTTTATGGGGACAGGGTGATCCCACAGATACGCAGTATTTT. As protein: CASSLWGQGDPTDTQYF.